These 21 T cell receptor beta chains came from one sample sequenced in a study of PD-1 blockade in mismatch repair-deficient tumors. Using immunoSEQ multiplex PCR, the repertoire was profiled, and TCRdb retains in-frame clones only, with some absent. This sample has about 22,000 clones, with roughly four fifths found just once. This specimen consisted of peripheral blood, obtained 2 weeks after starting pembrolizumab. Every receptor here comes from an adult with mismatch repair-deficient cancer.

The chain recombines TRBV11-2 with TRBJ2-1; 11 bases agree with TRBD2. CDR3 length equals 17 residues. Germline CDR1 SGHAT, CDR2 FQNNGV. V dropped 3 bases and J dropped 7; count of bases not matched to a gene: 11. CDR3 sequence: CASSFHLLAGVRNEQFF. The CDR3 DNA reads TGTGCCAGCAGCTTCCACTTACTAGCGGGAGTGAGAAATGAGCAGTTCTTC.

The chain uses TRBV21-1 and TRBJ1-3; the table's D gene call, TRBD1, was not cross checked with the DNA. TRBV21-1 is designated a pseudogene. This CDR3 is 20 amino acids long. Written as DNA, the CDR3 is TGTGCCAGCGCAAGCCTTGGGGCCGGTGTCCCCCCCTCCTCTGGAAACACCATATATTTT. This sequence encodes CASASLGAGVPPSSGNTIYF.

The CDR3 bases are TGCGCCAGCAGCTTGGGCGGGATAAACACAGATACGCAGTATTTT. Translation gives CASSLGGINTDTQYF. The genes are TRBV5-1 and TRBJ2-3; D possibly corresponds to TRBD2 (6 bases). V was trimmed by 0 bases and J by 2 bases, leaving 10 bases between them. This CDR3 has 15 amino acids. Germline V gene lookup returns CDR1 SGHRS and CDR2 YFSETQ. Filled out from reference TRBV5-1 and TRBJ2-3, the complete variable domain reads KAGVTQTPRYLIKTRGQQVTLSCSPISGHRSVSWYQQTPGQGLQFLFEYFSETQRNKGNFPGRFSGRQFSNSRSEMNVSTLELGDSALYLCASSLGGINTDTQYFGPGTRLTVL.

V usage is TRBV5-1 and J usage is TRBJ2-7; 9 nucleotides line up with TRBD1. CDR3 length: 15 amino acids. Trimming took 4 bases from V and 4 from J; bases not matched to a gene: 9. Germline loops: CDR1 SGHRS, CDR2 YFSETQ. CDR3 DNA sequence: TGCGCCAGCAGCAAAACCGGGACAGGGAATTACGAGCAGTACTTC. Translation gives CASSKTGTGNYEQYF.

This chain uses TRBV4-1 with TRBJ1-1, with D possibly TRBD1 on 5 matching bases. Per germline, CDR1 MGHRA and CDR2 YSYEKL. V lost 4 bases, J lost 1 base, and 13 bases lay in between. The CDR3 covers 15 residues. CDR3 amino acids: CASSPFSGQNTEAFF. In nucleotides, the CDR3 is TGCGCCAGCAGCCCCTTCTCGGGGCAGAACACTGAAGCTTTCTTT.

As concerns this clone: A read error may account for a junction end that differs from germline. This chain uses TRBV20-1 with TRBJ1-3; D not resolved. CDR1 is DFQATT and CDR2 is SNEGSKA in the germline V gene (reference sequence). The length of the CDR3 is 11 residues. The CDR3 coding sequence is TGCAGTGCTAGCGCTGGAGACACCATATATTTT. Translated, it gives CSASAGDTIYF.

The chain recombines TRBV18 with TRBJ2-1, with TRBD2 identical over 7 bases. The CDR3 totals 16 residues. CDR1 and CDR2 from the germline V gene are KGHSH and LQKENI. The V and J ends lost 2 bases and 3 bases, in that order; junction bases with no gene match: 7. CDR3 nucleotide sequence: TGTGCCAGCTCACCATCCGCGGGAGTGAACTACAATGAGCAGTTCTTC. This gives the protein CASSPSAGVNYNEQFF.

The chain has TRBV5-5 and TRBJ1-1; D call uncertain. The germline V and J ends were trimmed by 0 bases and 5 bases, with 11 bases remaining between them. This CDR3 has 14 amino acids. CDR1 SGHKS and CDR2 YYEKEE come from the germline V gene (reference sequence). The CDR3 DNA is TGTGCCAGCAGCTTGGAAGTAGGTAGAACTGAAGCTTTCTTT. Encoded protein: CASSLEVGRTEAFF. Full variable domain (remainder filled in from reference TRBV5-5 and TRBJ1-1): DAGVTQSPTHLIKTRGQQVTLRCSPISGHKSVSWYQQVLGQGPQFIFQYYEKEERGRGNFPDRFSARQFPNYSSELNVNALLLGDSALYLCASSLEVGRTEAFFGQGTRLTVV.

This chain links TRBV5-4 with TRBJ2-2, with D unclear. Germline CDR1 and CDR2: SGHNT and YYREEE (reference sequence). The V gene lost 1 base and the J gene lost 6 bases, with 4 bases spanning the gap. The CDR3 length is 12 residues. CDR3 amino acids: CASSLPAGELFF. The CDR3 region has the DNA TGTGCCAGCAGCTTGCCAGCCGGGGAGCTGTTTTTT.

This clone was picked up one time. The rearrangement links TRBV4-2 to TRBJ1-2; 9 nucleotides align to TRBD1. The CDR3 is 15 residues long. Germline CDR1 is LGHNA and CDR2 is YNFKEQ. V gave up 0 bases and J gave up 8 bases; unmatched junction bases: 7. CDR3 bases: TGTGCCAGCAGCCAAGATCAAGGGACAGGGAACGGCTACACCTTC. Its translation is CASSQDQGTGNGYTF.

The chain couples TRBV5-1 to TRBJ2-5; the D gene is possibly TRBD1 (5 bases). The CDR3 is 13 amino acids. With 1 base removed from V and 3 bases from J, the gap between germline ends came to 7 bases. Per the germline V gene, CDR1 is SGHRS and CDR2 is YFSETQ. For the CDR3, the DNA is TGCGCCAGCAGCTTGCAGGGTGAAGAGACCCAGTACTTC. Amino acid sequence: CASSLQGEETQYF.

V is TRBV30 and J is TRBJ2-3; D remains unclear. The V gene lost 1 base and the J gene lost 2 bases, with 10 bases spanning the gap. The CDR3 covers 14 residues. The germline V gene encodes CDR1 GTSNPN and CDR2 SVGIG (reference sequence). The CDR3 region is CAWSATAFTDTQYF. The CDR3 bases are TGTGCCTGGAGTGCAACCGCCTTCACAGATACGCAGTATTTT.

V and J are TRBV4-1 and TRBJ2-1, with 7 positions matching TRBD1. The trim removed 1 base at V and 6 bases at J, leaving 12 bases unmatched. The CDR3 spans 17 residues. The V gene's germline CDR1 is MGHRA and CDR2 YSYEKL. The CDR3 DNA reads TGCGCCAGCAGCCAAGTGAGTATGGTACAGGGGAGCAATGAGCAGTTCTTC. This sequence encodes CASSQVSMVQGSNEQFF.

This clone was recorded only once. V is TRBV6-5 and J is TRBJ2-7; 7 positions agree with TRBD1. The CDR3 runs 14 residues. Looked up from germline, CDR1 is MNHEY and CDR2 is SVGAGI. V dropped 2 bases and J dropped 5; count of bases not matched to a gene: 6. CDR3 coding DNA: TGTGCCAGCAGTTACCGACAGGGCCCCCACGAGCAGTACTTC. This translates into CASSYRQGPHEQYF.

The rearrangement links TRBV30 to TRBJ1-5; D perhaps matches TRBD1 (5 bases). V lost 0 bases and J 7 bases, leaving 7 bases between the germline ends. The CDR3 is 12 residues long. Germline CDR1 reads GTSNPN; CDR2 reads SVGIG (reference sequence). CDR3 in DNA: TGTGCCTGGAGTGTTGGGGGGCAGCCCCAGCATTTT. This translates into CAWSVGGQPQHF.

This clone was recorded only once. The chain recombines TRBV28 with TRBJ2-4; 7 bases are a match to TRBD1. Trimming removed 5 bases from V and 6 bases from J; junction bases left unmatched: 22. CDR3 length equals 19 residues. The germline V gene encodes CDR1 MDHEN and CDR2 SYDVKM. The CDR3: CASSPQGIWGLVRLNIQYF. Here the CDR3 DNA reads TGTGCCAGCAGTCCACAGGGGATCTGGGGGCTGGTCCGACTAAACATTCAGTACTTC.

Written as DNA, the CDR3 is TGTGCCTGGAGATACAACAGGGGAGGGAACACTGAAGCTTTCTTT. It yields the protein CAWRYNRGGNTEAFF. The chain links TRBV30 to TRBJ1-1; 7 bases agree with TRBD1. With 3 bases clipped from V and 1 base from J, the junction kept 8 bases outside the gene matches. Germline lookup yields CDR1 GTSNPN and CDR2 SVGIG (reference sequence). The CDR3 totals 15 residues.

The genes are TRBV29-1 and TRBJ2-5, with 8 bases identical to TRBD1. This CDR3 spans 12 amino acids. In germline, CDR1 is SQVTM, CDR2 ANQGSEA. Trimming cost V 6 bases and J 2 bases; bases outside gene matches: 2. DNA for the CDR3: TGCAGCGTCCGACAGGGGCAAGAGACCCAGTACTTC. This encodes CSVRQGQETQYF.

J is TRBJ2-1 and V is TRBV5-1; 10 positions match TRBD2. The CDR3 consists of 15 residues. Germline CDR1 is SGHRS and CDR2 is YFSETQ. The V and J ends lost 2 bases and 8 bases, in that order; junction bases with no gene match: 7. CDR3 nucleotide sequence: TGCGCCAGCAGCTTAAATAGCGGGAGGATGGATGAGCAGTTCTTC. Its protein is CASSLNSGRMDEQFF.

The chain combines TRBV2 with TRBJ1-1, with 9 bases aligning to TRBD1. The germline V gene has CDR1 SNHLY and CDR2 FYNNEI. The CDR3 extends over 14 amino acids. J lost 3 bases, V lost 6 bases, and 5 bases had no gene match. CDR3 sequence (DNA): TGTGCCAGCAGGGTAGGACAGGGGCACACTGAAGCTTTCTTT. As protein: CASRVGQGHTEAFF.

The gene calls are TRBV5-1 and TRBJ2-1; no firm D call. CDR1 SGHRS and CDR2 YFSETQ come from the germline V gene. The V end lost 0 bases, the J end lost 10 bases, and 5 bases lay between the germline ends. CDR3 length: 11 amino acids. The CDR3 region has the DNA TGCGCCAGCAGCTTGGCCAGAGAGCAGTTCTTC. Protein product: CASSLAREQFF.